This passage covers 22 T cell receptor beta chains from one sample sequenced in a study of blood T cell repertoires in COVID-19. Assay: immunoSEQ multiplex PCR; the TCRdb copy retains only in-frame clones and omits some. The table has a few hundred thousand clones, approximately 81% seen once. The sequenced sample consisted of PBMCs or T cells enriched from blood (not recorded which). The receptors originated from a woman aged 45-60 years who had recovered from COVID-19.

This chain links TRBV30 with TRBJ2-6; 7 nucleotides match TRBD1. V shed 2 bases and J 0 bases; nucleotides not matched to a gene: 7. CDR1 and CDR2 from the germline V gene are GTSNPN and SVGIG (reference sequence). The CDR3 runs 17 residues. This chain's CDR3 is CAWSHRDSLSGANVLTF. CDR3 nucleotides: TGTGCCTGGAGTCATCGGGACAGCCTCTCTGGGGCCAACGTCCTGACTTTC.

The chain is built from TRBV30 and TRBJ2-4; tentatively, D is TRBD1 (5 bases). V was pared by 5 bases and J by 0 bases, with 8 bases between. Germline CDR1 reads GTSNPN; CDR2 reads SVGIG (reference sequence). This CDR3 has 13 amino acids. CDR3 nucleotide sequence: TGTGCCTGGGCTACAGGAGCCAAAAACATTCAGTACTTC. Translated, it gives CAWATGAKNIQYF.

The CDR3 region has the DNA TGTGCCAGCGGTTTGACTAGCGCCTACAATGAGCAGTTCTTC. It specifies CASGLTSAYNEQFF. The chain joins TRBV2 to TRBJ2-1, with 8 bases aligning to TRBD2. Germline V gene lookup returns CDR1 SNHLY and CDR2 FYNNEI. V shed 8 bases, J shed 2 bases, and the junction held 5 bases outside the gene matches. This CDR3 contains 14 residues.

J is TRBJ2-7 and V is TRBV11-2, with D unresolved. The ends were cut back, 3 bases at V and 3 bases at J, with 9 bases in the middle. The V gene's germline CDR1 is SGHAT and CDR2 FQNNGV. This CDR3 has 13 residues. The CDR3 nucleotides read TGTGCCAGCAGCTTTTCCCCTATCTACGAGCAGTACTTC. This codes for CASSFSPIYEQYF.

The J gene is TRBJ1-4, the V gene TRBV7-8; possible D gene TRBD1, 5 bases. This CDR3 is built from 16 residues. Germline lookup yields CDR1 SGHVS and CDR2 FQNEAQ. With 1 base removed from V and 0 bases from J, the gap between germline ends came to 9 bases. CDR3 amino acids: CASSLDGRATNEKLFF. CDR3 nucleotide sequence: TGTGCCAGCAGCTTAGATGGCAGGGCAACTAATGAAAAACTGTTTTTT.

The rearrangement uses TRBV27 and TRBJ2-7, with a weak D call TRBD1 (5 bases). Germline V CDR1 and CDR2: MNHEY, SMNVEV (reference sequence). There are 16 residues in the CDR3. Trimming removed 2 bases at V and 2 bases at J, with 16 bases between. Here the CDR3 DNA reads TGTGCCAGCAGTTTAGATGCAGGGAAGGCCGCCTACGAGCAGTACTTC. This translates into CASSLDAGKAAYEQYF.

The chain couples TRBV7-3 to TRBJ1-6; 8 bases line up with TRBD1. Germline V gene lookup returns CDR1 SGHTA and CDR2 FQGTGA. The CDR3 totals 14 residues. V lost 2 bases, J lost 10 bases, and 4 bases stayed unmatched. The CDR3, as DNA: TGTGCCAGCAGCTTAGACAGGGGTGGATCACCCCTCCACTTT. As protein: CASSLDRGGSPLHF.

The chain joins TRBV4-1 to TRBJ1-6; D possibly corresponds to TRBD1 (5 bases). Trimming removed 1 base at V and 8 bases at J, with 24 bases between. Germline V gives CDR1 MGHRA, CDR2 YSYEKL. The CDR3 loop spans 19 amino acids. The CDR3 DNA sequence: TGCGCCAGCAGCCAAGGCTCGATATATGGGGCCCCTTTAGATTCACCCCTCCACTTT. It yields the protein CASSQGSIYGAPLDSPLHF.

The rearrangement uses TRBV25-1 and TRBJ1-5; the D gene is possibly TRBD1 (5 bases). Germline V gives CDR1 MGHDK, CDR2 SYGVNS. This CDR3 has 13 residues. The V end was cut by 7 bases, the J end by 7 bases, with 14 bases between. The CDR3 loop reads CASMQGTGQPQHF. CDR3 in DNA: TGTGCCAGCATGCAGGGTACTGGGCAGCCCCAGCATTTT. Looking up the rest from reference TRBV25-1 and TRBJ1-5 gives the full variable domain: EADIYQTPRYLVIGTGKKITLECSQTMGHDKMYWYQQDPGMELHLIHYSYGVNSTEKGDLSSESTVSRIRTEHFPLTLESARPSHTSQYLCASMQGTGQPQHFGDGTRLSIL.

J is TRBJ1-5 and V is TRBV2, with TRBD1 matching over 8 bases. The CDR3 runs 14 residues. CDR1 is SNHLY, CDR2 FYNNEI, per germline. The trim removed 6 bases at V and 5 bases at J, leaving 6 bases unmatched. CDR3 nucleotides: TGTGCCAGCAGCGGACAGGGAGTGGATCAGCCCCAGCATTTT. Amino acid sequence: CASSGQGVDQPQHF.

A single count supports this clone. This CDR3 is also generated by other DNA sequences in the sample. This sequence joins TRBV5-1 and TRBJ1-3, with D possibly being TRBD1 (5 bases). Per germline, CDR1 SGHRS and CDR2 YFSETQ. The ends were cut back, 4 bases at V and 0 bases at J, with 8 bases in the middle. CDR3 size: 14 residues. The CDR3 region is CASSPDTSGNTIYF. The DNA of the CDR3 is TGCGCCAGCAGCCCGGACACCTCTGGAAACACCATATATTTT.

This sequence joins TRBV5-4 and TRBJ1-3, with D perhaps TRBD1 (5 bases). In germline, CDR1 is SGHNT, CDR2 YYREEE (reference sequence). The CDR3 spans 15 residues. Trimming left V 4 bases short and J 11 bases short, with 22 bases between. CDR3 protein: CASSTEGGGVKAIYF. Here the CDR3 DNA reads TGTGCCAGCAGCACAGAAGGCGGGGGAGTCAAGGCCATATATTTT.

This chain uses TRBV14 with TRBJ2-5; 7 bases agree with TRBD1. With 6 bases clipped from V and 5 bases from J, the junction kept 9 bases outside the gene matches. The CDR3 extends over 14 amino acids. The germline V gene has CDR1 SGHDN and CDR2 FVKESK. The CDR3 DNA sequence: TGTGCCAGCAGTCGAGGACAGGTTGGCGAGACCCAGTACTTC. Translated: CASSRGQVGETQYF.

The rearrangement uses TRBV4-2 and TRBJ1-3; 7 positions match TRBD1. Germline lookup yields CDR1 LGHNA and CDR2 YNFKEQ. The CDR3 is 17 residues long. The V and J ends lost 5 bases and 4 bases, in that order; junction bases with no gene match: 14. The CDR3: CASSSTYEQGSGNTIYF. In DNA, the CDR3 is TGTGCCAGCAGCTCCACGTACGAACAGGGGTCCGGAAACACCATATATTTT.

The V gene is TRBV29-1, the J gene TRBJ1-2; 10 bases are shared with TRBD1. Per germline, CDR1 SQVTM and CDR2 ANQGSEA. The CDR3 loop spans 13 amino acids. The junction had 7 bases not matched to a gene; V was cut back by 4 bases and J by 8 bases. CDR3 sequence reads: CSVARDRGYGYTF. The CDR3, as DNA: TGCAGCGTTGCCCGGGACAGGGGATACGGCTACACCTTC.

This clone has just one count. The V gene is TRBV19, the J gene TRBJ1-2, with a weak D call TRBD1 (6 bases). CDR1 is LNHDA, CDR2 SQIVND, per germline (reference sequence). The CDR3 length is 12 residues. V was trimmed by 8 bases and J by 6 bases, leaving 13 bases between them. The DNA for the CDR3 is TGTGCCAGTCAAACAGGGCAACATGGCTACACCTTC. Translating gives CASQTGQHGYTF.

This clone was seen just once. V gene TRBV6-2 or TRBV6-3 combines with J gene TRBJ2-3, with 7 bases fitting TRBD2. With 4 bases clipped from V and 4 bases from J, the junction kept 5 bases outside the gene matches. The V gene's germline CDR1 is MNHEY and CDR2 SVGEGT. The CDR3 spans 14 residues. DNA for the CDR3: TGTGCCAGCAGTTTCGGCGGGAGAGCAGATACGCAGTATTTT. Translating gives CASSFGGRADTQYF.

The chain joins TRBV9 to TRBJ2-5, with 9 bases fitting TRBD2. CDR1 and CDR2 from the germline V gene are SGDLS and YYNGEE. CDR3 length: 16 amino acids. Germline trimming cut 4 bases from V and 5 bases from J; bases unmatched to any gene: 12. Written as DNA, the CDR3 is TGTGCCAGCAGCCTATACGCTAGCGGGACAAGGGAGACCCAGTACTTC. Protein sequence: CASSLYASGTRETQYF.

The chain couples TRBV19 to TRBJ1-3, with D perhaps TRBD1 (6 bases). The ends were cut back, 6 bases at V and 0 bases at J, with 18 bases in the middle. The germline V gene encodes CDR1 LNHDA and CDR2 SQIVND (reference sequence). This CDR3 is built from 17 residues. This chain's CDR3 is CASRYRGASDSGNTIYF. In DNA form, the CDR3 reads TGTGCCAGTAGATATCGGGGGGCGTCCGACTCTGGAAACACCATATATTTT.

The chain couples TRBV9 to TRBJ2-3; TRBD1 matches at 8 bases. The CDR3 covers 15 residues. With V trimmed by 0 bases and J by 8 bases, 8 bases remained unmatched. Germline-derived CDR1 and CDR2 are SGDLS and YYNGEE. CDR3 residues: CASSVEGQGASTQYF. The DNA for the CDR3 is TGTGCCAGCAGCGTAGAAGGGCAGGGGGCCAGTACGCAGTATTTT.

The rearrangement links TRBV19 to TRBJ1-6; TRBD1 matches at 11 bases. V gave up 3 bases and J gave up 9 bases; unmatched junction bases: 4. CDR1 LNHDA and CDR2 SQIVND come from the germline V gene (reference sequence). This CDR3 has 15 amino acids. The CDR3: CASSIGQGAVSPLHF. The CDR3 DNA sequence: TGTGCCAGTAGTATCGGACAGGGGGCCGTTTCACCCCTCCACTTT.

This clone was detected only a few times. V and J are TRBV5-6 and TRBJ1-5, with no clear D. CDR1 is SGHDT and CDR2 is YYEEEE in the germline V gene. Deletions cut 2 bases from V and 4 bases from J, with 13 bases between. The CDR3 consists of 15 residues. The CDR3 sequence: CASSLTGGWNQPQHF. The CDR3 nucleotides read TGTGCCAGCAGCTTAACGGGAGGATGGAATCAGCCCCAGCATTTT.